This T cell receptor (beta chain) was sequenced for a study of blood T cells in healthy people across ages. This CDR3 comprises 13 residues. V gave up 10 bases and J gave up 7 bases; unmatched junction bases: 11. In germline, CDR1 is MNHEY, CDR2 SMNVEV (reference sequence). Findings of the study overall: Long-lived donors carried more naive CD4+ cells and greater diversity than aged donors.

PCR was performed a second time for about 7 to 12 cycles using a sample-barcoded 5' primer and a J-beta primer mix. A template-switch adaptor with 12 random nucleotides tagged each cDNA molecule. One entry per CDR3 protein, called by TCRdb with MiXCR from the 5' RACE reads. The sample lists 500,000 to 650,000 distinct CDR3 sequences; roughly a quarter were seen once. Many counts were recorded for this clonotype. As yet, its antigen is unknown. The same sample was also used in a study of T cells of mothers and their children. That report notes: Extraction yielded RNA that went, in full, into cDNA synthesis at about 1.5 ug per 15 ul. Sequencing returned over 8.5 million TCR beta CDR3 reads per mother and about 3 million per child.

This TCR came from a boy under 10 years old in good health. Specimen: blood. The chain is built from TRBV27 and TRBJ2-5; TRBD1 matches 8 bases. Written as DNA, the CDR3 is TGTGCCACCTCGGAACGACAGGGGTCGACCCAGTACTTC. Its protein product is CATSERQGSTQYF.